This is a list of T cell receptor beta chains from one sample in a study of cytomegalovirus exposure and HLA in healthy donors. TCRdb's table, derived via immunoSEQ multiplex PCR, lists solely in-frame clones and lacks some. The table includes some 190,000 clones, over 70% detected once. The source material was PBMCs. Receptor source: a woman in her twenties or thirties in good health and CMV-seropositive. Each CDR3 is given with its conserved first and last residue. The D gene is left open where the match is weak. Only part of the rows carry a size: once, few, many, or a class if the clone is expanded.

D gene,V gene,J gene,clone size,CDR3 DNA,CDR3 protein
TRBD1,TRBV7-9,TRBJ1-4,NA,TGTGCCAGCAGCTTAATCGGGACAGGGCCAAATGAAAAACTGTTTTTT,CASSLIGTGPNEKLFF
TRBD1,TRBV29-1,TRBJ2-4,NA,TGCAGCGTTGTGGGGGACAGGGCCAAAAACATTCAGTACTTC,CSVVGDRAKNIQYF
NA,TRBV10-3,TRBJ1-5,few,TGTGCCATCTCACCAGGGAGGACCAATCAGCCCCAGCATTTT,CAISPGRTNQPQHF
TRBD1,TRBV5-1,TRBJ2-7,few,TGCGCCAGCAGCTTGGCGACAGGGGCTGTGTACGAGCAGTACTTC,CASSLATGAVYEQYF
NA,TRBV28,TRBJ1-5,few,TGTGCCAGCAGCCCCCTCGGCGGGGCGAGAACTCAGCCCCAGCATTTT,CASSPLGGARTQPQHF
NA,TRBV19,TRBJ2-3,NA,TGTGCCAGTAGTATAGCGGGCGGGGATACGCAGTATTTT,CASSIAGGDTQYF
TRBD1,TRBV27,TRBJ2-7,once,TGTGCCAGCAGTTTAGGCCAGGGGGAACTCTCCTACGAGCAGTACTTC,CASSLGQGELSYEQYF
NA,TRBV4-1,TRBJ2-5,NA,TGCGCCAGCAGCCAAGAGGGGGGAGGGGGGGAGACCCAGTACTTC,CASSQEGGGGETQYF
TRBD2,TRBV27,TRBJ2-5,NA,TGTGCCAGCAGTCGGCGGGAGAATCGGGAGACCCAGTACTTC,CASSRRENRETQYF
TRBD2,TRBV27,TRBJ2-3,NA,TGTGCCAGCAGTTTATTAGGACTAGCGGTTGATACGCAGTATTTT,CASSLLGLAVDTQYF
NA,TRBV5-4,TRBJ2-1,NA,TGTGCCAGCAGCTATATAGGGACAAAAGGGAATGAGCAGTTCTTC,CASSYIGTKGNEQFF
NA,TRBV7-9,TRBJ2-7,NA,TGTGCCAGCAGCTTGCCAAAAACAGGCTCCTACGAGCAGTACTTC,CASSLPKTGSYEQYF
TRBD1,TRBV7-9,TRBJ1-2,NA,TGTGCCAGCATAGGAACAGGGGGCTCGGGCTATGGCTACACCTTC,CASIGTGGSGYGYTF
TRBD1,TRBV5-5,TRBJ2-5,NA,TGTGCCAGCAGCCGAAGGGCGCTGGTAGGGGGCCTCCAAGAGACCCAGTACTTC,CASSRRALVGGLQETQYF
NA,TRBV5-6,TRBJ1-5,NA,TGTGCCAGCAGCTTGGGGTCGGGTAATCAGCCCCAGCATTTT,CASSLGSGNQPQHF
TRBD2,TRBV28,TRBJ2-3,NA,TGTGCCAGTCACGACGGGAGGTGGACAGATACGCAGTATTTT,CASHDGRWTDTQYF
NA,TRBV19,TRBJ2-4,few,TGTGCCAGTAGTGCTCCAAGGGGGTGGCCCCTGGACATTCAGTACTTC,CASSAPRGWPLDIQYF
TRBD1,TRBV4-1,TRBJ1-1,few,TGCGCCAGCAGCGCTACAGGGGCAGAAGCTTTCTTT,CASSATGAEAFF
NA,TRBV28,TRBJ2-6,NA,TGTGCCAGCATCGGGCAGGGTGGGACTGGGGCCAACGTCCTGACTTTC,CASIGQGGTGANVLTF
NA,TRBV29-1,TRBJ2-3,NA,TGCAGCGTTGAATTCGGGGGCACAGATACGCAGTATTTT,CSVEFGGTDTQYF
NA,TRBV5-1,TRBJ1-1,NA,TGCGCCAGCAGCTTCGGAGGGGTAGGGAACACTGAAGCTTTCTTT,CASSFGGVGNTEAFF
TRBD1,TRBV5-8,TRBJ2-5,NA,TGTGCCAGCAGCTTGGGACAGGGGGTCCAAGAGACCCAGTACTTC,CASSLGQGVQETQYF
NA,TRBV5-1,TRBJ2-3,few,TGCGCCAGCAGCTTGGACGGGAGAACAGATACGCAGTATTTT,CASSLDGRTDTQYF
NA,TRBV27,TRBJ2-7,NA,TGTGCCAGCAGTTTTGGACAGTACTACGAGCAGTACTTC,CASSFGQYYEQYF
TRBD2,TRBV5-1,TRBJ2-7,few,TGCGCCAGCAGCTTGAGTGGACTAGTGGCCGAGCAGTACTTC,CASSLSGLVAEQYF
TRBD2,TRBV5-6,TRBJ2-5,NA,TGTGCCAGCAGCTCCCGGACTAGCTGGGTGCAGTACTTC,CASSSRTSWVQYF
TRBD2,TRBV9,TRBJ2-5,NA,TGTGCCAGCAGCGTAGGAGGGCCAGCGGGAGGGCCAGAGACCCAGTACTTC,CASSVGGPAGGPETQYF
TRBD1,TRBV6-1,TRBJ2-1,NA,TGTGCCAGCAGTGCGGGACAGGGGGCCGATGAGCAGTTCTTC,CASSAGQGADEQFF
TRBD1,TRBV10-3,TRBJ1-5,once,TGTGCCATCAGGGGGGACAGTCCGTGGGGCAATCAGCCCCAGCATTTT,CAIRGDSPWGNQPQHF
NA,TRBV5-1,TRBJ2-7,NA,TGCGCCAGCAGCTTTCGGGACGAGCAGTACTTC,CASSFRDEQYF